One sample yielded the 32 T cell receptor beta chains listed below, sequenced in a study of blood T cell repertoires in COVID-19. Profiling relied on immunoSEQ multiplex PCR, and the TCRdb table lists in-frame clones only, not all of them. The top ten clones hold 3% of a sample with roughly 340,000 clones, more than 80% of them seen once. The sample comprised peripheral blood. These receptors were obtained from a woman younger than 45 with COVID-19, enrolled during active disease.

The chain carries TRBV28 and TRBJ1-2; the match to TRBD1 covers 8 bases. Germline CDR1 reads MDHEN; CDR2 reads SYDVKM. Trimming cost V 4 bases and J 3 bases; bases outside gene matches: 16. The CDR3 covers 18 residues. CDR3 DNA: TGTGCCAGCAGTTCCTCTTGGACCCGGACAGGGCAGGACTATGGCTACACCTTC. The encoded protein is CASSSSWTRTGQDYGYTF.

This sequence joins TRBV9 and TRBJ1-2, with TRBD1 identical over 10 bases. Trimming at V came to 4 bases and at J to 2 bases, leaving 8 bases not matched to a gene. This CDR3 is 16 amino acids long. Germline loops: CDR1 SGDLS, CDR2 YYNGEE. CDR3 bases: TGTGCCAGCAGCAACCCACTGACAGGGGGCAACTATGGCTACACCTTC. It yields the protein CASSNPLTGGNYGYTF.

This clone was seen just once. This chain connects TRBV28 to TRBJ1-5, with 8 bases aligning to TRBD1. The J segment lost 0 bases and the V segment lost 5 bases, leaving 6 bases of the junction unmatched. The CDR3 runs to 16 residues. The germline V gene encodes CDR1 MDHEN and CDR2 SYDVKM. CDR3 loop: CASSLTGDNSNQPQHF. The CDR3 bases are TGTGCCAGCAGTCTGACAGGGGACAATAGCAATCAGCCCCAGCATTTT.

CDR3 sequence (DNA): TGTGCCAGTAGTACTCGGGGAACCGGGACTGAAGCTTTCTTT. Translating gives CASSTRGTGTEAFF. V is TRBV19 and J is TRBJ1-1; D gene uncertain. Trimming cost V 4 bases and J 5 bases, with 14 bases left between them. Germline V gene data show CDR1 as LNHDA and CDR2 as SQIVND (reference sequence). The CDR3 contains 14 residues.

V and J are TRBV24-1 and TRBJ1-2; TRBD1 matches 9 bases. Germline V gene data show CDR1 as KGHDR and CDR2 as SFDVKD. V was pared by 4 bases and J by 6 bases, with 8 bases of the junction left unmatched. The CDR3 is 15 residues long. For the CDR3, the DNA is TGTGCCACCAGTGACCCTGGGACAGGGAGAGATGGCTACACCTTC. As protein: CATSDPGTGRDGYTF.

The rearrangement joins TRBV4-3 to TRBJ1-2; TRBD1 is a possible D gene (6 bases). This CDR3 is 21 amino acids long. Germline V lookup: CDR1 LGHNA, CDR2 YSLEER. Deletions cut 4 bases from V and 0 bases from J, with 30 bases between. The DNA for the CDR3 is TGCGCCAGCAGCCCCCAGGCGATTTCAGTGACAGGTCGACCCGCTAACTATGGCTACACCTTC. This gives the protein CASSPQAISVTGRPANYGYTF.

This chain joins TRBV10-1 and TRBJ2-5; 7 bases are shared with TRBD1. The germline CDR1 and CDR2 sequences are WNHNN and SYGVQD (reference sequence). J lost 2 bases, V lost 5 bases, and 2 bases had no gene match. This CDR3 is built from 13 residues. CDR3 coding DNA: TGCGCCAGCAGTATGGACAGGCAAGAGACCCAGTACTTC. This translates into CASSMDRQETQYF.

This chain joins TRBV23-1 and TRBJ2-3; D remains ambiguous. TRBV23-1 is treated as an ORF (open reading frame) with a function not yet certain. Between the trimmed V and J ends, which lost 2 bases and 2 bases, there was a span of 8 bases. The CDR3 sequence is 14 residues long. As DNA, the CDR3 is TGCGCCAGCAGTCAAAGCCGTCCCACAGATACGCAGTATTTT. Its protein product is CASSQSRPTDTQYF.

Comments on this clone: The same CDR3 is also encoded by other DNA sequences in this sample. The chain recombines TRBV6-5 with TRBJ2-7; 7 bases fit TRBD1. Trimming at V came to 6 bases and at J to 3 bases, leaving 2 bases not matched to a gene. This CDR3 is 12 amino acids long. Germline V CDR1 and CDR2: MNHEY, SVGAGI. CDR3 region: CASSRTGYEQYF. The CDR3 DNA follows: TGTGCCAGCAGCCGGACAGGCTACGAGCAGTACTTC.

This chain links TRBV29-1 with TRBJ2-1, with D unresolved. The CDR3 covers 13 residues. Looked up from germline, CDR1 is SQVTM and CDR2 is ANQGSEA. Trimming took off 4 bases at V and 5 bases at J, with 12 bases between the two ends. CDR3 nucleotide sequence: TGCAGCGTTGGTAAGCGACCGAACAATGAGCAGTTCTTC. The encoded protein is CSVGKRPNNEQFF.

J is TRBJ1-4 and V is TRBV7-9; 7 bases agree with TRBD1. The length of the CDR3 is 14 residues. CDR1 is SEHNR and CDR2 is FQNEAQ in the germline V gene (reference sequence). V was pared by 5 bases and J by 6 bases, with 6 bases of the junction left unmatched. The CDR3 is CASSPGGFDEKLFF. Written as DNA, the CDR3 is TGTGCCAGCAGCCCAGGGGGTTTTGATGAAAAACTGTTTTTT.

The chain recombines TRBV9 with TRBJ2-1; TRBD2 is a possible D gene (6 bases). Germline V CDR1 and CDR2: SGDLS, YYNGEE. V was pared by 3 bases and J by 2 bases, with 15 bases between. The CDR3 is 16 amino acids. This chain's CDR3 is CASSGVEAGPYNEQFF. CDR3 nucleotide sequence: TGTGCCAGCAGCGGAGTGGAGGCGGGGCCCTACAATGAGCAGTTCTTC.

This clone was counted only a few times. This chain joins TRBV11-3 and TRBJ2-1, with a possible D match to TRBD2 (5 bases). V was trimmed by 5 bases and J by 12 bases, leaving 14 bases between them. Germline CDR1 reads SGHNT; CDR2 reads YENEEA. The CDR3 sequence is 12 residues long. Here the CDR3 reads CASSPAGRWQFF. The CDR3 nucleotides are TGTGCCAGCAGCCCGGCGGGCCGTTGGCAGTTCTTC. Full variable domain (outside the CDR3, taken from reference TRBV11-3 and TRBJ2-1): EAGVVQSPRYKIIEKKQPVAFWCNPISGHNTLYWYLQNLGQGPELLIRYENEEAVDDSQLPKDRFSAERLKGVDSTLKIQPAELGDSAVYLCASSPAGRWQFFGPGTRLTVL.

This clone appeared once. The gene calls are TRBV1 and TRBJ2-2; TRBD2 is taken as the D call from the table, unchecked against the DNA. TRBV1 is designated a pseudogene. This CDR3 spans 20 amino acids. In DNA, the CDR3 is TGCACCAGCAGCCAATCCCGGAGCGGGCGCCAAAGGCGAGGCACCGGGGAGCTGTTTTTT. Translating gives CTSSQSRSGRQRRGTGELFF.

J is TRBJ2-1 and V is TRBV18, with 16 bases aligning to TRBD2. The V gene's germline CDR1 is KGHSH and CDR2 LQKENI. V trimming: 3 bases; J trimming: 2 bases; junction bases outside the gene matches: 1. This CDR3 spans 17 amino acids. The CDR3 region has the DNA TGTGCCAGCTCACCGGGACTAGCGGGAGGGGCCTACAATGAGCAGTTCTTC. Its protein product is CASSPGLAGGAYNEQFF. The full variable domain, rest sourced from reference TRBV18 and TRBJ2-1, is NAGVMQNPRHLVRRRGQEARLRCSPMKGHSHVYWYRQLPEEGLKFMVYLQKENIIDESGMPKERFSAEFPKEGPSILRIQQVVRGDSAAYFCASSPGLAGGAYNEQFFGPGTRLTVL.

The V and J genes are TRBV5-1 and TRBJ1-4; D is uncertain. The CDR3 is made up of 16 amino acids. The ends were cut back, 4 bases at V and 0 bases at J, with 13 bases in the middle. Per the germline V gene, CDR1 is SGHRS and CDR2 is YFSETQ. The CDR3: CASSAIASSTNEKLFF. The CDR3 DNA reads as TGCGCCAGCAGCGCCATAGCCAGTTCAACTAATGAAAAACTGTTTTTT.

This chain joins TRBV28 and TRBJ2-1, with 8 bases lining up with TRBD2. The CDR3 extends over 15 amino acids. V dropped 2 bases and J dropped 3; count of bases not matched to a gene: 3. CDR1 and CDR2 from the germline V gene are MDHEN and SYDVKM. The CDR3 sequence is CASSLRGGFYNEQFF. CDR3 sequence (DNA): TGTGCCAGCAGTTTACGGGGGGGATTCTACAATGAGCAGTTCTTC.

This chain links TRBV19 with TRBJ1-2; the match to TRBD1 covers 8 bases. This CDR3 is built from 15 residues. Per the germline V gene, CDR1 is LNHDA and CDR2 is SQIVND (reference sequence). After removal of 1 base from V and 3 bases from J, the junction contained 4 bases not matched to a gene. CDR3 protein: CASSIGPGQDYGYTF. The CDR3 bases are TGTGCCAGTAGTATAGGACCGGGACAGGACTATGGCTACACCTTC.

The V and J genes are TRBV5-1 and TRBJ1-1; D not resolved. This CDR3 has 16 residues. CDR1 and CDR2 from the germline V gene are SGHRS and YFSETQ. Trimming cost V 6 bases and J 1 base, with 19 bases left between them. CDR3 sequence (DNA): TGCGCCAGCAAATCTGGGCAGGTCCTCGAGAACACTGAAGCTTTCTTT. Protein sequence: CASKSGQVLENTEAFF. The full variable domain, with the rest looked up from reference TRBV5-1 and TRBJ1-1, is KAGVTQTPRYLIKTRGQQVTLSCSPISGHRSVSWYQQTPGQGLQFLFEYFSETQRNKGNFPGRFSGRQFSNSRSEMNVSTLELGDSALYLCASKSGQVLENTEAFFGQGTRLTVV.

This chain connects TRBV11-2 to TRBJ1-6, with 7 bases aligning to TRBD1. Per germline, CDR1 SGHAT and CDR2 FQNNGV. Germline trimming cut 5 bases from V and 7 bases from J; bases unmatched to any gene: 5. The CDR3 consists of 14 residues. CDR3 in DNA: TGTGCCAGCAGCCCGGGACAGCAGAATTCACCCCTCCACTTT. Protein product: CASSPGQQNSPLHF. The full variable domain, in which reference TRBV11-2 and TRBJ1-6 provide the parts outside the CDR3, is EAGVAQSPRYKIIEKRQSVAFWCNPISGHATLYWYQQILGQGPKLLIQFQNNGVVDDSQLPKDRFSAERLKGVDSTLKIQPAKLEDSAVYLCASSPGQQNSPLHFGNGTRLTVT.

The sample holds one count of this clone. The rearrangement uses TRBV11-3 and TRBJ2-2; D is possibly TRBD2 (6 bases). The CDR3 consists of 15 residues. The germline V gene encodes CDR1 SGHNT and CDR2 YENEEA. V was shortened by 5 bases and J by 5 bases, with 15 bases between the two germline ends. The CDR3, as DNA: TGTGCCAGCAGCGCCGGGAGCATGGGGACCGGGGAGCTGTTTTTT. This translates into CASSAGSMGTGELFF.

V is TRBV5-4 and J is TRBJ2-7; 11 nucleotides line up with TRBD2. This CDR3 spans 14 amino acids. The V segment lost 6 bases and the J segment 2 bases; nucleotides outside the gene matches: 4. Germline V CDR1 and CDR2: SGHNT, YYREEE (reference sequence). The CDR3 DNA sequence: TGTGCCAGCAACCCTAGCGGGAGGCCCTACGAGCAGTACGTC. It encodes CASNPSGRPYEQYV.

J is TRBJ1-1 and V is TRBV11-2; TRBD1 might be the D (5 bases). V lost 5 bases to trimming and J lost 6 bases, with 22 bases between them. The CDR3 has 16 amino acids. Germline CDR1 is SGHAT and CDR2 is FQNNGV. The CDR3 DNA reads TGTGCCAGCAGCCATTTCGGGGGGAGGCTTGGGGCTGAAGCTTTCTTT. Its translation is CASSHFGGRLGAEAFF.

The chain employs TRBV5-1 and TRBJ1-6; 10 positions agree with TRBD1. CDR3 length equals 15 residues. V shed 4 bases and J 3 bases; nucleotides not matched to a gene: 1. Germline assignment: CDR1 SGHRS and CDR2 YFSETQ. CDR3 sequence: CASSGDRGYNSPLHF. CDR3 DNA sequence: TGCGCCAGCAGCGGGGACAGGGGCTATAATTCACCCCTCCACTTT.

The CDR3 loop reads CSAPREDGYTF. CDR3 coding DNA: TGCAGTGCTCCTAGGGAGGATGGCTACACCTTC. J is TRBJ1-2 and V is TRBV20-1; D gene uncertain. Trimming removed 5 bases at V and 6 bases at J, with 10 bases between. The germline CDR1 and CDR2 sequences are DFQATT and SNEGSKA (reference sequence). This CDR3 has 11 amino acids.

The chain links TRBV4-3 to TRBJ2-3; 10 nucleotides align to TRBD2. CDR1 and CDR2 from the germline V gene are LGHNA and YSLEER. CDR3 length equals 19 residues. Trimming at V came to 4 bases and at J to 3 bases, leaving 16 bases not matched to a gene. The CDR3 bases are TGCGCCAGCAGCCCTCTAGTTGGAGCGGGGGGGCTTTTTACAGATACGCAGTATTTT. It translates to CASSPLVGAGGLFTDTQYF.

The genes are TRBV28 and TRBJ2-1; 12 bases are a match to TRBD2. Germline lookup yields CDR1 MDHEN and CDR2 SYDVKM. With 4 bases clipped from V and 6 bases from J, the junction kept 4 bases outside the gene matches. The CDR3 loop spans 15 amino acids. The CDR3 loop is CASSSGLAGSNEQFF. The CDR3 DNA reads TGTGCCAGCAGTTCCGGACTAGCGGGGAGCAATGAGCAGTTCTTC.

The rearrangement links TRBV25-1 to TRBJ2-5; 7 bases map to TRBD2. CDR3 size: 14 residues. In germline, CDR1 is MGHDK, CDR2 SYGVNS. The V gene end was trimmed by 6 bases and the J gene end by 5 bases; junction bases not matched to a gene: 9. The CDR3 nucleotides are TGTGCCAGCAGCCCAGGTCGGGAGGTGGAGACCCAGTACTTC. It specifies CASSPGREVETQYF.

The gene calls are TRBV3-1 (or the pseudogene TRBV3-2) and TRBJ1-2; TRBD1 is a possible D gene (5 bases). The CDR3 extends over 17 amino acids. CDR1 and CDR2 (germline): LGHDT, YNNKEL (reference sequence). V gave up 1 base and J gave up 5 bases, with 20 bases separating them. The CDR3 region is CASSQVAGWTTRYGYTF. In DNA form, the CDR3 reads TGTGCCAGCAGCCAAGTGGCAGGGTGGACGACGAGGTATGGCTACACCTTC.

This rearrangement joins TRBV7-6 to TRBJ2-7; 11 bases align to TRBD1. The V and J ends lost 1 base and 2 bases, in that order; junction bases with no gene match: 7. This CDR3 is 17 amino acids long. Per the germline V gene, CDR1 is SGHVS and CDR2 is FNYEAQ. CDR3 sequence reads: CASSLGASGQGAYEQYF. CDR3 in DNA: TGTGCCAGCAGCTTAGGGGCATCGGGACAGGGGGCCTACGAGCAGTACTTC. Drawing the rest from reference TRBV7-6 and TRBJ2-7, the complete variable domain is GAGVSQSPRYKVTKRGQDVALRCDPISGHVSLYWYRQALGQGPEFLTYFNYEAQQDKSGLPNDRFSAERPEGSISTLTIQRTEQRDSAMYRCASSLGASGQGAYEQYFGPGTRLTVT.

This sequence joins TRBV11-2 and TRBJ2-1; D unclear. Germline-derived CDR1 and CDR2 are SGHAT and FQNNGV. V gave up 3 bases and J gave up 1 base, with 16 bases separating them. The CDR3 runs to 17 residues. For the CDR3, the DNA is TGTGCCAGCAGCTTCCCCCCGGCTGGGCTATCCTACAATGAGCAGTTCTTC. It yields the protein CASSFPPAGLSYNEQFF.

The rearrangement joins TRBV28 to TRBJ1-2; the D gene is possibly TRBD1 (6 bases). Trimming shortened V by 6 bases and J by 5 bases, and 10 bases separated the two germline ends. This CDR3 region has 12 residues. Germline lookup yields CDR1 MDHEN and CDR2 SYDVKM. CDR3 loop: CASSPTGYGYTF. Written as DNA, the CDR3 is TGTGCCAGCAGCCCCACAGGGTATGGCTACACCTTC.